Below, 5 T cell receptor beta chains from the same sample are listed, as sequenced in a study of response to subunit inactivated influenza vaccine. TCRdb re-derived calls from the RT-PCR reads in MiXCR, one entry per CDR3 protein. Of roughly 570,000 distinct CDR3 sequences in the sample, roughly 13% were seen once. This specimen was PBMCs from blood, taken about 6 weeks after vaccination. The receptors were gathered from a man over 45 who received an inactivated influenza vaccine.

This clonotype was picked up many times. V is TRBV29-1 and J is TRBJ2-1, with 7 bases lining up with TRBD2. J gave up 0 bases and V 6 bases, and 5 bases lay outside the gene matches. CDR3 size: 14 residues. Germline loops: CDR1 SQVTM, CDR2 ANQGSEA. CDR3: CSVVAGSSYNEQFF. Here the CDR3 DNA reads TGCAGCGTAGTAGCGGGTAGCTCCTACAATGAGCAGTTCTTC.

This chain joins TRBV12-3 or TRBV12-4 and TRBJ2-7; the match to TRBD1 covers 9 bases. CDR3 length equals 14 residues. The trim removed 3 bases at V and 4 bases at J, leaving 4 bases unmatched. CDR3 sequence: CASSFKDRGYEQYF. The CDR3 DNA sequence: TGTGCCAGCAGTTTTAAGGACAGGGGATACGAGCAGTACTTC.

CDR3: CASSQRGAGNYGYTF. In DNA, the CDR3 is TGTGCCAGCAGCCAACGGGGGGCTGGGAACTATGGCTACACCTTC. The gene calls are TRBV14 and TRBJ1-2; D may be TRBD1 (6 bases). The ends were cut back, 2 bases at V and 2 bases at J, with 12 bases in the middle. The CDR3 runs to 15 residues. Germline CDR1 reads SGHDN; CDR2 reads FVKESK.

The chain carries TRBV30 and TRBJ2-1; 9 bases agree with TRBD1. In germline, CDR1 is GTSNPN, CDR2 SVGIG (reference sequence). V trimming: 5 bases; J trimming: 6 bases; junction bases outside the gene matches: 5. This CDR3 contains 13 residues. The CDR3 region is CAWDRGALNEQFF. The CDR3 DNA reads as TGTGCCTGGGACAGGGGGGCCCTCAATGAGCAGTTCTTC.

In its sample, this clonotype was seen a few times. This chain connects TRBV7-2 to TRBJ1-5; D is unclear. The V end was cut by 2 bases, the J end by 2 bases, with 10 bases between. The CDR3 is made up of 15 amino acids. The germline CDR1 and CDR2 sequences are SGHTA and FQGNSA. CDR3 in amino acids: CASSLRGNGNQPQHF. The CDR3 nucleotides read TGTGCCAGCAGCTTACGAGGGAATGGCAATCAGCCCCAGCATTTT. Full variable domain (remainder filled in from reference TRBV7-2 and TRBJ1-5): GAGVSQSPSNKVTEKGKDVELRCDPISGHTALYWYRQSLGQGLEFLIYFQGNSAPDKSGLPSDRFSAERTGGSVSTLTIQRTQQEDSAVYLCASSLRGNGNQPQHFGDGTRLSIL.